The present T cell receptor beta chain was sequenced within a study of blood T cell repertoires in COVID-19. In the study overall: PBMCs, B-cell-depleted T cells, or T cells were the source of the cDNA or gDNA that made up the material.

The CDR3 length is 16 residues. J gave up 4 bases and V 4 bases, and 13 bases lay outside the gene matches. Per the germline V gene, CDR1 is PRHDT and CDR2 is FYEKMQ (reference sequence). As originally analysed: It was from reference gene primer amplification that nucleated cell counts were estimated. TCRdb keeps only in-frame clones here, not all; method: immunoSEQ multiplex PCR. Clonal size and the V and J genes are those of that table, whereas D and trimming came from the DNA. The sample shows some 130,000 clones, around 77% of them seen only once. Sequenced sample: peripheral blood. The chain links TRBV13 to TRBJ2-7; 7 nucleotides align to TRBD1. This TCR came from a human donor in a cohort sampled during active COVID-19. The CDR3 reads CASSSRTGAESYEQYF. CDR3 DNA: TGTGCCAGCAGCTCCCGGACAGGTGCTGAATCATACGAGCAGTACTTC.